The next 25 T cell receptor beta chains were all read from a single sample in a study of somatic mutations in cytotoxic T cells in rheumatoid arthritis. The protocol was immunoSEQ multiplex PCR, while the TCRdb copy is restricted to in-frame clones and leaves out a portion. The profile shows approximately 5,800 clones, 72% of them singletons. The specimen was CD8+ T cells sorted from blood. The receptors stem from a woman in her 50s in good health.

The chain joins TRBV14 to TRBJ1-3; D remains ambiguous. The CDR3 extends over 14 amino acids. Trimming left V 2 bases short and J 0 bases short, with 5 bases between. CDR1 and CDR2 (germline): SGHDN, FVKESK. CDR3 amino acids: CASSQYISGNTIYF. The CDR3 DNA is TGTGCCAGCAGCCAATATATCTCTGGAAACACCATATATTTT. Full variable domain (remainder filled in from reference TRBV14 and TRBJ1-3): EAGVTQFPSHSVIEKGQTVTLRCDPISGHDNLYWYRRVMGKEIKFLLHFVKESKQDESGMPNNRFLAERTGGTYSTLKVQPAELEDSGVYFCASSQYISGNTIYFGEGSWLTVV.

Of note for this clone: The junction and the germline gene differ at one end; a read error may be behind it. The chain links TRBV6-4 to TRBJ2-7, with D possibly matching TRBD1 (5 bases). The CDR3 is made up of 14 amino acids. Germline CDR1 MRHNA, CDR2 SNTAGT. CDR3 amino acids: CAISDPRDSYEQYF. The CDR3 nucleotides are TGTGCCATCAGTGACCCCAGGGACTCCTACGAGCAGTACTTC.

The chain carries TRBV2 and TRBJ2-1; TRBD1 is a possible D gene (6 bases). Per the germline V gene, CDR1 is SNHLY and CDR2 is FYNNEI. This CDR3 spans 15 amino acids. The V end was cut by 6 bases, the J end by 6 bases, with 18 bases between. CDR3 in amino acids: CASRKDSSQRNEQFF. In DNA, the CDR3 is TGTGCCAGCAGAAAGGACAGTTCTCAACGCAATGAGCAGTTCTTC. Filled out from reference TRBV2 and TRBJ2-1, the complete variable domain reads EPEVTQTPSHQVTQMGQEVILRCVPISNHLYFYWYRQILGQKVEFLVSFYNNEISEKSEIFDDQFSVERPDGSNFTLKIRSTKLEDSAMYFCASRKDSSQRNEQFFGPGTRLTVL.

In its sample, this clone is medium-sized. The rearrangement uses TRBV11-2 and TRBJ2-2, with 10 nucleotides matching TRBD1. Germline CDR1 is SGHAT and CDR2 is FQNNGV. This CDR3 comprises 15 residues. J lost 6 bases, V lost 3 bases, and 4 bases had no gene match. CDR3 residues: CASSLTGGEAGELFF. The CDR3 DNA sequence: TGTGCCAGCAGCTTGACAGGGGGCGAGGCCGGGGAGCTGTTTTTT.

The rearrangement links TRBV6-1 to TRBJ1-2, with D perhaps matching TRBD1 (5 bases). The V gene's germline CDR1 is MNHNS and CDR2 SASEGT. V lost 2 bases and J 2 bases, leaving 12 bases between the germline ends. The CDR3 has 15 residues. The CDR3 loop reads CASSETPGSNYGYTF. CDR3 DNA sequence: TGTGCCAGCAGTGAAACCCCAGGGTCCAACTATGGCTACACCTTC.

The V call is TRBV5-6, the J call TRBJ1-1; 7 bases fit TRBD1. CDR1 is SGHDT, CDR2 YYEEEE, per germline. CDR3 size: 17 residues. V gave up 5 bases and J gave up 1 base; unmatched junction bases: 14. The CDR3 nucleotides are TGTGCCAGCAGGTTGCTTGGGACAGACCTACCGAACACTGAAGCTTTCTTT. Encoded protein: CASRLLGTDLPNTEAFF.

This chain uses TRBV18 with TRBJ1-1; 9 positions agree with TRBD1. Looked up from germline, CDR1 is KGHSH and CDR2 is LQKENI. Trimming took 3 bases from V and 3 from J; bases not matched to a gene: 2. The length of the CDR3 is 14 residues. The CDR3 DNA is TGTGCCAGCTCACCTAGACAGGGGGACACTGAAGCTTTCTTT. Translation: CASSPRQGDTEAFF.

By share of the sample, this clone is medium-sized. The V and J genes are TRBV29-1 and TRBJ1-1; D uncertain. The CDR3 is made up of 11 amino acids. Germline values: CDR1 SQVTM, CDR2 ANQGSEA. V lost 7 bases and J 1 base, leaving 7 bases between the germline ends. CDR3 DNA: TGCAGCGCAGCGGGGAACACTGAAGCTTTCTTT. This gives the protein CSAAGNTEAFF.

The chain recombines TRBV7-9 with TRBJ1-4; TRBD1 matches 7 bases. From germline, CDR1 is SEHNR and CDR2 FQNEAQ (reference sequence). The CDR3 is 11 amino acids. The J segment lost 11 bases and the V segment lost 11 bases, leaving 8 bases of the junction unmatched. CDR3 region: CAGDSAEKLFF. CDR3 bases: TGTGCCGGGGACAGCGCCGAGAAACTGTTTTTT.

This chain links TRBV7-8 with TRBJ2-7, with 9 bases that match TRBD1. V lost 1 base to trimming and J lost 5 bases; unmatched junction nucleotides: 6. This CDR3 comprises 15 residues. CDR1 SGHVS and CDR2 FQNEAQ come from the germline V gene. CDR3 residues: CASSLETGGRDEQYF. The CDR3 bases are TGTGCCAGCAGCTTAGAGACAGGGGGTCGGGACGAGCAGTACTTC. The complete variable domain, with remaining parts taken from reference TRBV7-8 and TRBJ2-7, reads GAGVSQSPRYKVAKRGQDVALRCDPISGHVSLFWYQQALGQGPEFLTYFQNEAQLDKSGLPSDRFFAERPEGSVSTLKIQRTQQEDSAVYLCASSLETGGRDEQYFGPGTRLTVT.

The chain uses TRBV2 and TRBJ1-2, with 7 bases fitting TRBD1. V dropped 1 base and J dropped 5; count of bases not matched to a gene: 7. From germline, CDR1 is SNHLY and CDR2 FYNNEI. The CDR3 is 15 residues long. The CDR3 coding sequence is TGTGCCAGCAGTGAAGGGCGACAGGGCTGGTATGGCTACACCTTC. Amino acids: CASSEGRQGWYGYTF.

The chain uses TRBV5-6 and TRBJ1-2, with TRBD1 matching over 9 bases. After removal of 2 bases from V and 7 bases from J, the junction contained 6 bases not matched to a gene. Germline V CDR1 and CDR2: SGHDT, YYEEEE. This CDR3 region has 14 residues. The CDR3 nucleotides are TGTGCCAGCAGCTTAGGACAGGGGTTGGGTGGCTACACCTTC. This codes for CASSLGQGLGGYTF.

CDR3: CASSGFRQGFDNEQFF. In DNA form, the CDR3 reads TGTGCCAGCAGTGGCTTCCGACAGGGGTTCGACAATGAGCAGTTCTTC. The V and J genes are TRBV6-1 and TRBJ2-1; 8 nucleotides line up with TRBD1. The CDR3 sequence is 16 residues long. Per the germline V gene, CDR1 is MNHNS and CDR2 is SASEGT. With V trimmed by 4 bases and J by 5 bases, 10 bases remained unmatched.

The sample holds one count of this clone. The DNA of the CDR3 is TGTGCCAGTAGTGGGATACAGGGGCTGGAAACTGAAGCTTTCTTT. Its protein is CASSGIQGLETEAFF. This chain connects TRBV19 to TRBJ1-1; 7 bases align to TRBD1. With 5 bases clipped from V and 5 bases from J, the junction kept 11 bases outside the gene matches. The CDR3 has 15 residues. CDR1 is LNHDA, CDR2 SQIVND, per germline (reference sequence).

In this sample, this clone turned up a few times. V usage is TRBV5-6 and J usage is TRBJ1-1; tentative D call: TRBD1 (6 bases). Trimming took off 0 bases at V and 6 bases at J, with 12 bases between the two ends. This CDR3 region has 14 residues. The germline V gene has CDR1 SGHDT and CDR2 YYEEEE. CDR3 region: CASSLGQGIAEAFF. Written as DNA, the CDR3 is TGTGCCAGCAGCTTGGGGCAGGGGATAGCTGAAGCTTTCTTT.

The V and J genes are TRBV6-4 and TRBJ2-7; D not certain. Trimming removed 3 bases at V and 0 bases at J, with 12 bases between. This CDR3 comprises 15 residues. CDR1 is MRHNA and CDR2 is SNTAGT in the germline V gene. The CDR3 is CASSEFASSSYEQYF. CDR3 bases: TGTGCCAGCAGTGAGTTCGCATCGAGCTCCTACGAGCAGTACTTC.

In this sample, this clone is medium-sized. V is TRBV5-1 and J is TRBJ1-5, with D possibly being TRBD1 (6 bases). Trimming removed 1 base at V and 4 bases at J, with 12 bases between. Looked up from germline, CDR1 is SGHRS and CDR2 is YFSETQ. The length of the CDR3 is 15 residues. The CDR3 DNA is TGCGCCAGCAGCTTGAGTACAGGGAGTAATCAGCCCCAGCATTTT. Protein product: CASSLSTGSNQPQHF.

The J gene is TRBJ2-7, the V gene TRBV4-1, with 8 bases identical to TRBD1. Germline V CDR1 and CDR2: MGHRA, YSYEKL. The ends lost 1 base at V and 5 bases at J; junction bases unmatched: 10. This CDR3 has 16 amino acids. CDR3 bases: TGCGCCAGCAGCCAAGGGGTATCACAGGGGGAGGACGAGCAGTACTTC. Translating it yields CASSQGVSQGEDEQYF.

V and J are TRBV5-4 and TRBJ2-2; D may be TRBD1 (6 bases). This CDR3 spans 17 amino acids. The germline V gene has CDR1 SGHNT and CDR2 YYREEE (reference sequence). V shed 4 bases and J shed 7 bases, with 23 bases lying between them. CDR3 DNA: TGTGCCAGCAGCGTCCTCGCACAGGGAGAGGGGAGCGGGGAGCTGTTTTTT. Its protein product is CASSVLAQGEGSGELFF.

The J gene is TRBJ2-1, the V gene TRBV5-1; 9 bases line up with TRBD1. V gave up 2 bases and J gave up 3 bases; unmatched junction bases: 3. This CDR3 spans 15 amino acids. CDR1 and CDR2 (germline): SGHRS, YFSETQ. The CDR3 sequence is CASSFGQGYYNEQFF. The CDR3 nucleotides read TGCGCCAGCAGCTTCGGACAGGGGTACTACAATGAGCAGTTCTTC. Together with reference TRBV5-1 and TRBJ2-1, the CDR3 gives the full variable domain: KAGVTQTPRYLIKTRGQQVTLSCSPISGHRSVSWYQQTPGQGLQFLFEYFSETQRNKGNFPGRFSGRQFSNSRSEMNVSTLELGDSALYLCASSFGQGYYNEQFFGPGTRLTVL.

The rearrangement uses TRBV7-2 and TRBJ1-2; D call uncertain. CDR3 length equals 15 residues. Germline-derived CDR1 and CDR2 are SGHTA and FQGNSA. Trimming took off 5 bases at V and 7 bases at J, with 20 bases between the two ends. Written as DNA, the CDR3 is TGTGCCAGCAGCCCTTACCCGGACTTTCAAGGTGGCTACACCTTC. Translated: CASSPYPDFQGGYTF.

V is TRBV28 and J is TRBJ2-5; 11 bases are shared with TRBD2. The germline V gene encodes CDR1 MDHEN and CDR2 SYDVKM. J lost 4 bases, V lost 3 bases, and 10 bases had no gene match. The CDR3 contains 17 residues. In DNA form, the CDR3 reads TGTGCCAGCAGTTTGGGTAGCGGGGGGGCCCCCTCAGAGACCCAGTACTTC. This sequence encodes CASSLGSGGAPSETQYF.

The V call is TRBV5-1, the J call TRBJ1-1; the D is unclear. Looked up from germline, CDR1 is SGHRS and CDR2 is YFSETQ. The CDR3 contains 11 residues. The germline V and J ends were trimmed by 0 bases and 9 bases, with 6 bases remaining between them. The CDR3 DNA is TGCGCCAGCAGCTTGGGGAGACAAGCTTTCTTT. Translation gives CASSLGRQAFF.

CDR3 sequence (DNA): TGTGCCAGCAGCGTAGCCTACAGGGGCGATGAGCAGTTCTTC. Amino acid sequence: CASSVAYRGDEQFF. V gene TRBV9 combines with J gene TRBJ2-1; 7 nucleotides agree with TRBD1. The CDR3 is 14 residues long. The V gene end was trimmed by 0 bases and the J gene end by 8 bases; junction bases not matched to a gene: 5. The V gene's germline CDR1 is SGDLS and CDR2 YYNGEE.

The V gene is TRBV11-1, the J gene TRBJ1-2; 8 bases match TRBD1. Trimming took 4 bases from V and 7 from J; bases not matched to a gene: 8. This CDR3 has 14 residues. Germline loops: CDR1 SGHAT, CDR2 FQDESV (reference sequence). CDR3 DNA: TGTGCCAGCAGCTCACAGGACAGGGTCGCTGGCTACACCTTC. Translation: CASSSQDRVAGYTF. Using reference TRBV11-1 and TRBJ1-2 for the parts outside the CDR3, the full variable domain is EAEVAQSPRYKITEKSQAVAFWCDPISGHATLYWYRQILGQGPELLVQFQDESVVDDSQLPKDRFSAERLKGVDSTLKIQPAELGDSAMYLCASSSQDRVAGYTFGSGTRLTVV.